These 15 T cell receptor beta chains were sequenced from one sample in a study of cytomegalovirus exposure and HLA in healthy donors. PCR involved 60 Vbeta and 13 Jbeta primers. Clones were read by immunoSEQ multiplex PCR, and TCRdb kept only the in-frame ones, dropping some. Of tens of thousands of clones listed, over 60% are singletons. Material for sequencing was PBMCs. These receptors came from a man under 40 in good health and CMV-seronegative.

CDR3 protein: CASSEWDREGSEKLFF. The CDR3, as DNA: TGCGCCAGCAGTGAGTGGGACAGGGAAGGGAGTGAAAAACTGTTTTTT. The J gene is TRBJ1-4, the V gene TRBV10-1; TRBD1 agrees at 9 bases. Germline-derived CDR1 and CDR2 are WNHNN and SYGVQD (reference sequence). CDR3 length: 16 amino acids. With 1 base clipped from V and 7 bases from J, the junction kept 7 bases outside the gene matches.

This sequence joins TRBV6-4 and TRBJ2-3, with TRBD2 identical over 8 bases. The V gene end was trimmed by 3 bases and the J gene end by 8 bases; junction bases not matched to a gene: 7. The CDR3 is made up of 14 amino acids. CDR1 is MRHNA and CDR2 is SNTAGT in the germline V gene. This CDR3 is CASSEAGTRGTQYF. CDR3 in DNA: TGTGCCAGCAGTGAGGCCGGGACTAGAGGTACGCAGTATTTT.

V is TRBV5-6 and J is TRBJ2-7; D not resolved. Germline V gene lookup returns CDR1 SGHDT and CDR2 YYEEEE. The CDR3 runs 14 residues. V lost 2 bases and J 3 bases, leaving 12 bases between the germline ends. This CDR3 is CASSFGHKDYEQYF. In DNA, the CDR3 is TGTGCCAGCAGCTTTGGGCACAAAGACTACGAGCAGTACTTC. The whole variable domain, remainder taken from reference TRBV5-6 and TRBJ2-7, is DAGVTQSPTHLIKTRGQQVTLRCSPKSGHDTVSWYQQALGQGPQFIFQYYEEEERQRGNFPDRFSGHQFPNYSSELNVNALLLGDSALYLCASSFGHKDYEQYFGPGTRLTVT.

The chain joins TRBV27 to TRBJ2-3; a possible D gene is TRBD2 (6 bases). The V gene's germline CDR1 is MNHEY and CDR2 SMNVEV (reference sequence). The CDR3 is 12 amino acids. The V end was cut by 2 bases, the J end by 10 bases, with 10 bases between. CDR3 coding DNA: TGTGCCAGCAGTTTAATCGGGGGACCGCAGTATTTT. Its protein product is CASSLIGGPQYF.

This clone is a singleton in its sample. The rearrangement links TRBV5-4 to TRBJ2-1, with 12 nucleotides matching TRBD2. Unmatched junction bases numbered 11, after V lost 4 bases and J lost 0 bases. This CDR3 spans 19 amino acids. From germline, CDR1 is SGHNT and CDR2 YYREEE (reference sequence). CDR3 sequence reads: CASSPLASGGGSSYNEQFF. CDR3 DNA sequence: TGTGCCAGCAGCCCGCTGGCTAGCGGGGGGGGTAGCTCCTACAATGAGCAGTTCTTC.

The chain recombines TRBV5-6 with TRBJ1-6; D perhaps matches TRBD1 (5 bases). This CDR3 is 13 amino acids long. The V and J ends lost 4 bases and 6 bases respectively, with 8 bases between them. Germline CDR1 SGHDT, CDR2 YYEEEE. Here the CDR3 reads CASSRGVNSPLHF. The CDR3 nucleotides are TGTGCCAGCAGCCGGGGGGTTAATTCACCCCTCCACTTT.

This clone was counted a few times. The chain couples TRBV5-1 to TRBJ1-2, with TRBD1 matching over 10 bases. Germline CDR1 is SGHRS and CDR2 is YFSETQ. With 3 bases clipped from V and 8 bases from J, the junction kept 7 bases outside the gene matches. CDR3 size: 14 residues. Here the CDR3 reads CASSSDRGTGGYTF. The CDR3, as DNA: TGCGCCAGCAGCTCGGACAGGGGGACGGGAGGCTACACCTTC.

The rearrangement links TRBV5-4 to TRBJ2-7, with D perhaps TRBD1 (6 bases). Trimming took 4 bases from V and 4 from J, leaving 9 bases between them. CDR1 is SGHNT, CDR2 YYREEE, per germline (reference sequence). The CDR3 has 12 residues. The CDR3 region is CASSLGQYEQYF. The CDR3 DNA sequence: TGTGCCAGCAGCCTCGGACAGTACGAGCAGTACTTC.

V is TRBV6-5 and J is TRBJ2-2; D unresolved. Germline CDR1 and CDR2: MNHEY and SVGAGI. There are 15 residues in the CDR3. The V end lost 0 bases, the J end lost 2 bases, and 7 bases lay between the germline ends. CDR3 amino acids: CASSYSNTNTGELFF. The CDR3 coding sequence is TGTGCCAGCAGTTACTCTAACACCAACACCGGGGAGCTGTTTTTT.

In DNA form, the CDR3 reads TGTGCCAGCAGCTTAGTAGGGCGACAGACGAACACTGAAGCTTTCTTT. It encodes CASSLVGRQTNTEAFF. The V gene is TRBV7-6, the J gene TRBJ1-1; D is possibly TRBD1 (5 bases). V was trimmed by 1 base and J by 1 base, leaving 13 bases between them. Germline V gene lookup returns CDR1 SGHVS and CDR2 FNYEAQ. The CDR3 runs to 16 residues.

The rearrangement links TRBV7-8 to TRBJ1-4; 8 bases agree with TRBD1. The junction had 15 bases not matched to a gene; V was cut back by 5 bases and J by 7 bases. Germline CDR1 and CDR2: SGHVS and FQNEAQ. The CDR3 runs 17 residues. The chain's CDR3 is CASSIDRTGLGGEKLFF. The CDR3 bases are TGTGCCAGCAGCATCGATAGGACAGGGTTGGGTGGTGAAAAACTGTTTTTT.

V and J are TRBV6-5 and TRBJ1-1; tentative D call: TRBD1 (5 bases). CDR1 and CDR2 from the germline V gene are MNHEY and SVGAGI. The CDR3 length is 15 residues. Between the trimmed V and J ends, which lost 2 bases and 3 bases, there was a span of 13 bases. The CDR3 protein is CASSYLRVRDTEAFF. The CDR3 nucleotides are TGTGCCAGCAGTTACCTCAGGGTTCGGGACACTGAAGCTTTCTTT.

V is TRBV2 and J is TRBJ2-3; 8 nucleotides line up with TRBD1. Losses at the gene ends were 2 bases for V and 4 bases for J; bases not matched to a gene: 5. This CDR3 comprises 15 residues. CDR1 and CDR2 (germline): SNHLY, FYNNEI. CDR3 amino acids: CASSERTGWPDTQYF. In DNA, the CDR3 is TGTGCCAGCAGTGAAAGGACAGGGTGGCCAGATACGCAGTATTTT.

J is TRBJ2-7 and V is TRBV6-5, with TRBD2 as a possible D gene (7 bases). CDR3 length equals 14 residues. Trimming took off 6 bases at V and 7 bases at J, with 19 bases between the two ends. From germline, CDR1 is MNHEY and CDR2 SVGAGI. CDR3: CASSLGWRGGEQYF. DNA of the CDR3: TGTGCCAGCAGCCTTGGATGGAGGGGGGGTGAGCAGTACTTC.

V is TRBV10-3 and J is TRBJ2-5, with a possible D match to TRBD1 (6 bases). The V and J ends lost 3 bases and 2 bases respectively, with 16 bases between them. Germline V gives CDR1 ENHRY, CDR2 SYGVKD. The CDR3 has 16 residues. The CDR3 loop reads CAISDPNTDRQETQYF. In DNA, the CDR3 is TGTGCCATCAGTGACCCTAACACCGACAGGCAAGAGACCCAGTACTTC.